This T cell receptor (beta chain) was obtained from a study of blood T cell repertoires in COVID-19 (dated by TCRdb to the early 2020s). Broadly, across the study: The collaborator samples originated in the United States, Italy and Spain and spanned the acute and convalescent phases of COVID-19. Where available, HLA class I and class II types were taken from metadata supplied by the sample provider and were not determined by assay-based typing. The repertoires were released in a freely available public database meant as a resource for research on the immune response to SARS-CoV-2. The sample metadata nearly always contained a de-identified subject ID, COVID-19 status, age in years and sex. The material from the prospective study consisted of cDNA or gDNA derived from T cells, B-cell-depleted T cells, or PBMCs. Deeply sampled blood TCRbeta repertoires from subjects exposed to, actively infected with, or recovered from COVID-19 were included in the dataset. Samples came from the ongoing ImmuneRACE study (first 160 participants) plus 1,254 subjects from 6 global collaborators.

Turning to this clone: No antigen is known for it. Base qualities are missing; no much larger clone stands one base away.

Each collaborating institution followed its own protocols to collect whole blood in K2EDTA tubes. For TCRbeta analysis, collaborator samples were shipped as frozen whole blood, as isolated PBMCs, or as DNA extracted from either sample type. TCRbeta CDR3 regions were amplified from genomic DNA using the immunoSEQ Assay, a bias-controlled multiplex PCR. As for the original processing: Within the assay, amplification of reference gene primers was used to estimate how many nucleated cells each sample contained. Sequence reads were collapsed and filtered to measure the absolute abundance of every unique TCRbeta CDR3 rearrangement. For each sample, productive Simpson clonality was calculated by taking the square root of Simpson's diversity index across productive rearrangements. TCRdb stores this immuneACCESS table with in-frame sequences only. Part of the clones is absent; in the studies checked, under half of the shortfall reflects unresolved V genes, and no reason is known for the rest. V, J and clone size were drawn from that table, and D and trimming were deduced from the DNA. The sample data list around 130,000 clones, and roughly four fifths of these were observed just once. The ten largest make up about 13% of the sample.

The germline V gene (reference sequence) provides CDR1 LNHDA and CDR2 SQIVND. V is cut back by 4 bases and J by 1 base, with 5 bases in the junction unmatched. Counted from cysteine to phenylalanine, this CDR3 has 16 amino acids. CDR3 DNA only is kept here, 48 bases in frame from base 1. Beyond this particular receptor, the publication reports: Clinical and demographic metadata were provided uncurated, with the amount varying by source and participant.

The specimen was peripheral blood. The TCR was taken from a human donor in a cohort sampled during active COVID-19. The rearrangement joined TRBV19 to TRBJ1-5; TRBD1 agrees with 9 junctional bases. The CDR3 here reads CASSTGTGLSNQPQHF. The DNA is as follows: TGTGCCAGTAGTACCGGGACAGGGTTGAGCAATCAGCCCCAGCATTTT.